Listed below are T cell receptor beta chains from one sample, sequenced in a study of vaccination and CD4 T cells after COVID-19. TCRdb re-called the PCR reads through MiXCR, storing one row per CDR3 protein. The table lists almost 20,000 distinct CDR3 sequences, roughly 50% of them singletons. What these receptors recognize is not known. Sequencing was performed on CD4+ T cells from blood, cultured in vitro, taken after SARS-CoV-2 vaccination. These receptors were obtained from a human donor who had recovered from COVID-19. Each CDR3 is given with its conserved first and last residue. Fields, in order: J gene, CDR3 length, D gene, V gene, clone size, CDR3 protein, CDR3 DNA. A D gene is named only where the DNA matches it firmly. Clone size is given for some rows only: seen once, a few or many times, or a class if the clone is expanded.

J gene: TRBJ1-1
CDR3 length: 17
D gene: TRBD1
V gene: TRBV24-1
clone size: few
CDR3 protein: CATSDLGDREMNTEAFF
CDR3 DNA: TGTGCCACCAGTGATTTGGGGGACAGGGAAATGAACACTGAAGCTTTCTTT

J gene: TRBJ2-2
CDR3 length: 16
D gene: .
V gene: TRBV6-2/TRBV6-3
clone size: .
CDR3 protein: CASSYSGGGGTGELFF
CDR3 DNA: TGTGCCAGCAGTTACTCTGGCGGGGGCGGCACCGGGGAGCTGTTTTTT

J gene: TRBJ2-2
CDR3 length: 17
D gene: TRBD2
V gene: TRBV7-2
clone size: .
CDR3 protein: CASSLRLAGEGTGELFF
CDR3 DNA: TGTGCCAGCAGCTTAAGGCTAGCGGGAGAAGGCACCGGGGAGCTGTTTTTT

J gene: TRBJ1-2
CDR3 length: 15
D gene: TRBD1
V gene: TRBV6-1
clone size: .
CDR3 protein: CASSRDRGAIYGYTF
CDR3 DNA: TGTGCCAGCAGCCGAGACAGGGGGGCCATCTATGGCTACACCTTC

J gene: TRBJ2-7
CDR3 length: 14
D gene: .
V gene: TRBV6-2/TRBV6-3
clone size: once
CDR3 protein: CASSYSDKFYEQYF
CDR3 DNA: TGTGCCAGCAGTTACTCGGATAAGTTCTACGAGCAGTACTTC

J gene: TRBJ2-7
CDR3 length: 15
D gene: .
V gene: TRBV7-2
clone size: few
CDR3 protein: CASSLVDGIMGVPYF
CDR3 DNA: TGTGCCAGCAGCTTAGTCGACGGGATAATGGGGGTCCCGTACTTC

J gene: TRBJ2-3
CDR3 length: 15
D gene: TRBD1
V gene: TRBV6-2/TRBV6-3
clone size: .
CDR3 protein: CASSDRDREGDTQYF
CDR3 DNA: TGTGCCAGCAGTGACCGGGACAGGGAGGGAGATACGCAGTATTTT

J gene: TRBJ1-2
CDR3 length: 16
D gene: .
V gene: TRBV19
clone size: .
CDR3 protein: CASSTAGSPPNYGYTF
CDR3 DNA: TGTGCCAGTAGTACCGCCGGCAGTCCCCCTAACTATGGCTACACCTTC

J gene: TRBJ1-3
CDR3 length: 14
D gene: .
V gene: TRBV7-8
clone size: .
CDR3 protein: CASSNRGKGNTIYF
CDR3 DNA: TGTGCCAGCAGTAATAGGGGGAAGGGGAACACCATATATTTT

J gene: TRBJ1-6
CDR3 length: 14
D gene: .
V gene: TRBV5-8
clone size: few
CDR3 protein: CASSLGQGNSPLHF
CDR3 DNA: TGTGCCAGCAGCTTAGGGCAGGGCAATTCACCCCTCCACTTT

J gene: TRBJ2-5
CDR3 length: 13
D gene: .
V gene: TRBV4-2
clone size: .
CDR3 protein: CASSQDEGLAQYF
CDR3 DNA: TGTGCCAGCAGCCAAGATGAGGGACTCGCCCAGTACTTC

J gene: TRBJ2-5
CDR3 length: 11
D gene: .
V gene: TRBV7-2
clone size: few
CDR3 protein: CASSFKDTQYF
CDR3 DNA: TGTGCCAGCAGCTTCAAAGACACCCAGTACTTC

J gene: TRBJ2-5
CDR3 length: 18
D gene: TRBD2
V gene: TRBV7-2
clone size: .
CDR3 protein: CASSLVAVTSGNLETQYF
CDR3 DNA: TGTGCCAGCAGCTTAGTCGCGGTTACTAGCGGGAATTTGGAGACCCAGTACTTC

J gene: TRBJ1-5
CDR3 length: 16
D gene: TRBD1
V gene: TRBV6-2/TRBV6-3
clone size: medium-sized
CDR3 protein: CASSPRDRGYYQPQHF
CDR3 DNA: TGTGCCAGCAGTCCCCGGGACAGGGGTTATTATCAGCCCCAGCATTTT

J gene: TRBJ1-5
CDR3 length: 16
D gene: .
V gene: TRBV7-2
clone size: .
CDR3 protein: CASSLVAGVNDQPQHF
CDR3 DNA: TGTGCCAGCAGCTTAGTGGCCGGGGTAAACGATCAGCCCCAGCATTTT

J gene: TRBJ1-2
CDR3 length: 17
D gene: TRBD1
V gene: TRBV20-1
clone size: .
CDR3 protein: CSARTKPGTGFIYGYTF
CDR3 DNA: TGCAGTGCTAGAACCAAACCCGGGACAGGGTTTATCTATGGCTACACCTTC

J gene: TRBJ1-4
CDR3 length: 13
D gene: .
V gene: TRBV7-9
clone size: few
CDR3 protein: CASTQGVDEKLFF
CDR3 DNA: TGTGCCAGCACCCAGGGTGTGGATGAAAAACTGTTTTTT

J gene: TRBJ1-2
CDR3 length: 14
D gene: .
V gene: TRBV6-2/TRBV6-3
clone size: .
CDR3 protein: CASSTPLTDHGYTF
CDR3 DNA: TGTGCCAGCAGTACTCCGCTGACAGATCATGGCTACACCTTC

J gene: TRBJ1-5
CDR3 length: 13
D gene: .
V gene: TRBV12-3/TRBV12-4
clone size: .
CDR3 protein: CASSPGGVQPQHF
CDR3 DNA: TGTGCCAGCAGCCCTGGGGGGGTACAGCCCCAGCATTTT

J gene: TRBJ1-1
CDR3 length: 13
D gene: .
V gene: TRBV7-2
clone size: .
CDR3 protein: CASSLGTETRAFF
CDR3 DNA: TGTGCCAGCAGCTTAGGGACGGAGACGAGGGCTTTCTTT

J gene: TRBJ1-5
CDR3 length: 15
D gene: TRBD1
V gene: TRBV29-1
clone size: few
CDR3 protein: CSEDEGQTSNQPQHF
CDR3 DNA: TGCAGCGAGGACGAGGGACAGACGAGCAATCAGCCCCAGCATTTT

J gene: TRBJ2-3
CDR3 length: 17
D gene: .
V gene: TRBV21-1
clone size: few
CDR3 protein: CASRRGLAGVRTDTQYF
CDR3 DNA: TGTGCCAGCAGGAGGGGACTAGCGGGAGTAAGGACAGATACGCAGTATTTT

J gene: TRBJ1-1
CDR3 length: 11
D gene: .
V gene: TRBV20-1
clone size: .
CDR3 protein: CSVPGRPEAFF
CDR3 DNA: TGCAGTGTTCCAGGGAGGCCTGAAGCTTTCTTT

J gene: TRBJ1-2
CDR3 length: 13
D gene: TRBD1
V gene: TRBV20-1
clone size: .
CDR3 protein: CSARVTGAYGYTF
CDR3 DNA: TGCAGTGCTAGAGTGACAGGGGCCTATGGCTACACCTTC

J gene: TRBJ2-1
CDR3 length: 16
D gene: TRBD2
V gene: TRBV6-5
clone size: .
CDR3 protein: CASSSSRTSGSNEQFF
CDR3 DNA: TGTGCCAGCAGTTCATCTAGGACTAGCGGGAGTAATGAGCAGTTCTTC

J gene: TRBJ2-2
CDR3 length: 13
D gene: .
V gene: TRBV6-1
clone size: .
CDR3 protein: CASSGLGTGELFF
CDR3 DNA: TGTGCCAGCAGTGGTCTAGGCACCGGGGAGCTGTTTTTT